This T cell receptor beta chain appears in the sequencing data of a study of PD-1 blockade in classical Hodgkin lymphoma. The CDR3 sequence is 14 residues long. Germline values: CDR1 MNHEY, CDR2 SMNVEV (reference sequence). V was clipped by 5 bases and J by 3 bases; unmatched bases: 5. Time point described: cycle 4 day 1 (C4D1), after 5 to 7 weeks of nivolumab. In every patient, relapse followed autologous stem cell transplantation, while exposure to brentuximab vedotin differed. Each best response was a complete response, a partial response or progressive disease. TCRdb's copy holds only in-frame clones and misses some; the assay was immunoSEQ multiplex PCR. The sample carries around 50,000 clones, roughly 80% recorded once. This clone was recorded a few times. What it binds is unknown. Study conclusions and caveats: Baseline TCR diversity was reportedly lower in newly diagnosed patients than healthy donors. A significant rise in TCR diversity was seen by C4D1 for CD4+ cells but not for CD8+ cells.

The chain employs TRBV27 and TRBJ2-7; TRBD2 aligns across 9 bases. The source was peripheral blood mononuclear cells (PBMCs), collected before the fourth cycle of nivolumab. This TCR came from a human donor with classical Hodgkin lymphoma. The CDR3 is CASSAGGRRYEQYF. CDR3 coding DNA: TGTGCCAGCAGTGCGGGAGGGCGGCGCTACGAGCAGTACTTC.